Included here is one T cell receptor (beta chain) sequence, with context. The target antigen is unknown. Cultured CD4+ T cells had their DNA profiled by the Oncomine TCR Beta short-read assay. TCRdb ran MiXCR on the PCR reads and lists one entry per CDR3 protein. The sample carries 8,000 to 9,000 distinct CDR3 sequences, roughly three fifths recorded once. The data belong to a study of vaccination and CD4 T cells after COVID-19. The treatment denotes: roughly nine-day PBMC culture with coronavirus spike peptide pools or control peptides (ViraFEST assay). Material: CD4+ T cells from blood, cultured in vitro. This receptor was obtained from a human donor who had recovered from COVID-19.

CDR3 in amino acids: CASSLMDRVGETQYF. CDR3 in DNA: TGTGCCAGCAGTTTAATGGACAGGGTCGGGGAGACCCAGTACTTC. The rearrangement uses TRBV27 and TRBJ2-5; TRBD1 matches 8 bases. The germline V gene has CDR1 MNHEY and CDR2 SMNVEV (reference sequence). This CDR3 has 15 residues. The ends lost 2 bases at V and 5 bases at J; junction bases unmatched: 7.